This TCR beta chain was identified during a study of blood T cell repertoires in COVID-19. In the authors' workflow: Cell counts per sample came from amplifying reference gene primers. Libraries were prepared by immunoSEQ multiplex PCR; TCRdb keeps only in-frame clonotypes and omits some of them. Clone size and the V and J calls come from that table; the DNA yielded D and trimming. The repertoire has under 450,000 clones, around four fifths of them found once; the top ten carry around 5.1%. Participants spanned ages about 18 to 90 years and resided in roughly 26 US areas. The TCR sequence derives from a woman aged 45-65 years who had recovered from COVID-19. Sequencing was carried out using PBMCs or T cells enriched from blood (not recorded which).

CDR3 amino acids: CASSLGTPIEQYF. The CDR3 region has the DNA TGTGCCAGCAGTTTAGGGACTCCCATCGAGCAGTACTTC. This chain connects TRBV12-3 or TRBV12-4 to TRBJ2-7; possibly TRBD2 for D (5 bases). The V end was cut by 1 base, the J end by 6 bases, with 10 bases between. The CDR3 length is 13 residues.